This TCR beta chain came from a study of OX40 agonist ivuxolimab in advanced cancers. A single count supports this clone. Libraries were prepared by immunoSEQ multiplex PCR; TCRdb keeps only in-frame clonotypes and omits some of them. This sample carries under 85,000 clones, 88% of them seen once, and the ten largest clones take around 4.3%. J was trimmed by 5 bases and V by 7 bases; bases with no gene match: 10. Germline V gene lookup returns CDR1 LNHDA and CDR2 SQIVND (reference sequence). The CDR3 extends over 15 amino acids. Sequenced material: CD4+ or CD8+ T cells sorted from blood, taken in a trial of the OX40 agonist ivuxolimab. This chain links TRBV19 with TRBJ1-4; 7 bases align to TRBD1. The receptor's source is an adult with an advanced solid tumor such as melanoma, head and neck, liver or kidney cancer. The CDR3 here is CASMRGQIPNEKLFF. CDR3 sequence (DNA): TGTGCCAGTATGAGGGGACAGATACCAAATGAAAAACTGTTTTTT.